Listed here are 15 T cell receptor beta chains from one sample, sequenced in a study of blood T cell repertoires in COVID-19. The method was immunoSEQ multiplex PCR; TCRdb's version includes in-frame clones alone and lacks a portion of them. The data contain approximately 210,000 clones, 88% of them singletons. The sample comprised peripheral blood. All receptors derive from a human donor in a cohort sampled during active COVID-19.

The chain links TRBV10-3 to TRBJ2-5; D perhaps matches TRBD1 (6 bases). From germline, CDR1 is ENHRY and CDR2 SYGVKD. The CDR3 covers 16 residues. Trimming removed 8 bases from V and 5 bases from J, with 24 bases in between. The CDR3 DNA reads TGTGCCATCGGAAAAGGGACAACAGGGAACTTGGAGACCCAGTACTTC. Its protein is CAIGKGTTGNLETQYF.

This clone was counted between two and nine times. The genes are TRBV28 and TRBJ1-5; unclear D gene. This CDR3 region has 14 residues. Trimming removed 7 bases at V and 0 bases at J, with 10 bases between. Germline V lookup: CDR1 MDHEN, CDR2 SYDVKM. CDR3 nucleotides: TGTGCCAGCATGGAGGGAATTAGCAATCAGCCCCAGCATTTT. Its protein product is CASMEGISNQPQHF.

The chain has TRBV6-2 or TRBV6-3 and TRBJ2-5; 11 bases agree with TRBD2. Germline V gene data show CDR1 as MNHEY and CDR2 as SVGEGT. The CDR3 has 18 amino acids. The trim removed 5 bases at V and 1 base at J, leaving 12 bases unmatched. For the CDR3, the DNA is TGTGCCAGCAGTCCGGGACTAGCGGTCCCCAAGGGCCAAGAGACCCAGTACTTC. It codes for CASSPGLAVPKGQETQYF.

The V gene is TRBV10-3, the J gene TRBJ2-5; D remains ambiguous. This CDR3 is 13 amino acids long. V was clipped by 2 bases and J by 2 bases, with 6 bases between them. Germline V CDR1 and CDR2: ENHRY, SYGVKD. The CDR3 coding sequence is TGTGCCATCAGTGAGGGCAGTCAAGAGACCCAGTACTTC. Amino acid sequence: CAISEGSQETQYF.

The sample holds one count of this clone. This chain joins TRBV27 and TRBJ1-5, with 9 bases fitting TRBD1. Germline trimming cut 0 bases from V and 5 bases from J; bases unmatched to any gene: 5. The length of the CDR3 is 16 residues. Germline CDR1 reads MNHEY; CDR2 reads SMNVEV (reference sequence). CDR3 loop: CASSLSGQGIDQPQHF. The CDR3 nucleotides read TGTGCCAGCAGTTTATCGGGACAGGGTATAGATCAGCCCCAGCATTTT.

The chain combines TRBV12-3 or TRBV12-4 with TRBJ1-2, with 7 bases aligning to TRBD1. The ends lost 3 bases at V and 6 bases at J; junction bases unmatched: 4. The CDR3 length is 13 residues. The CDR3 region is CASSFQGEHGYTF. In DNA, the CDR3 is TGTGCCAGCAGTTTTCAGGGGGAGCATGGCTACACCTTC.

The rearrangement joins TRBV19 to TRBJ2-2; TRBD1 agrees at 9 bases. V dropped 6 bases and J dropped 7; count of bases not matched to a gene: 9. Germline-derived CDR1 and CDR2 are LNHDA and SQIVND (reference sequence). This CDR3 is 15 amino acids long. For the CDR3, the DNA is TGTGCCAGTAGATGGGCCGACAGGGGGGGCGGGGAGCTGTTTTTT. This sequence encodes CASRWADRGGGELFF.

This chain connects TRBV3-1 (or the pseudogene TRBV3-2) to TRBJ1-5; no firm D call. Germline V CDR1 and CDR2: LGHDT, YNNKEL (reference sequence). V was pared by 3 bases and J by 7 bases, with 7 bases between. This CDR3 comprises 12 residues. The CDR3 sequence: CASSHGVQPQHF. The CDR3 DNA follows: TGTGCCAGCAGCCACGGGGTGCAGCCCCAGCATTTT.

The CDR3 loop reads CASSAPGGYEQYF. The CDR3 coding sequence is TGCGCCAGCAGCGCACCTGGGGGGTACGAGCAGTACTTC. The rearrangement uses TRBV5-1 and TRBJ2-7; TRBD2 might be the D (6 bases). Between the trimmed V and J ends, which lost 4 bases and 4 bases, there was a span of 12 bases. The CDR3 has 13 amino acids. Germline V CDR1 and CDR2: SGHRS, YFSETQ. Combining the CDR3 with reference TRBV5-1 and TRBJ2-7 gives the whole variable domain KAGVTQTPRYLIKTRGQQVTLSCSPISGHRSVSWYQQTPGQGLQFLFEYFSETQRNKGNFPGRFSGRQFSNSRSEMNVSTLELGDSALYLCASSAPGGYEQYFGPGTRLTVT.

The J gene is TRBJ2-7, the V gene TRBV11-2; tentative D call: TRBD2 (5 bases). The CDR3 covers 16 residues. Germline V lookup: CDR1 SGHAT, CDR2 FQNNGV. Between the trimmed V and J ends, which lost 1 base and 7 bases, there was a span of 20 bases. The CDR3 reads CASSLGRKSDGGEQYF. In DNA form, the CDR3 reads TGTGCCAGCAGCTTAGGGCGCAAATCAGATGGCGGGGAGCAGTACTTC.

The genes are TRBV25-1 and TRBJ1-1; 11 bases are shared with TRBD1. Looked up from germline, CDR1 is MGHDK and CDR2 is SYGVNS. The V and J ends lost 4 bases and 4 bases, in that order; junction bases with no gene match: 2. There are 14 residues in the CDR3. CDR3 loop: CASSGDRGVTEAFF. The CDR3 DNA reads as TGTGCCAGCAGTGGGGACAGGGGGGTCACTGAAGCTTTCTTT. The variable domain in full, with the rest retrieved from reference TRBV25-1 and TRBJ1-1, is EADIYQTPRYLVIGTGKKITLECSQTMGHDKMYWYQQDPGMELHLIHYSYGVNSTEKGDLSSESTVSRIRTEHFPLTLESARPSHTSQYLCASSGDRGVTEAFFGQGTRLTVV.

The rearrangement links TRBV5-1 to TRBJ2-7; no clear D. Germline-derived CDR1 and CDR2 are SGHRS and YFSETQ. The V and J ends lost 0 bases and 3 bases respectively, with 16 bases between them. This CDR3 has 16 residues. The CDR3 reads CASSLDLSGIVYEQYF. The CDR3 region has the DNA TGCGCCAGCAGCTTGGACTTATCCGGTATCGTCTACGAGCAGTACTTC.

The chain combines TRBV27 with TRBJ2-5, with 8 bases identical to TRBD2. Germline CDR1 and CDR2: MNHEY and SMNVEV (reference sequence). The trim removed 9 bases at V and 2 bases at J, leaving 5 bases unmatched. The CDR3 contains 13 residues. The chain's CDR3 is CARAGVGQETQYF. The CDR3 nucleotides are TGTGCCAGAGCGGGAGTTGGTCAAGAGACCCAGTACTTC.

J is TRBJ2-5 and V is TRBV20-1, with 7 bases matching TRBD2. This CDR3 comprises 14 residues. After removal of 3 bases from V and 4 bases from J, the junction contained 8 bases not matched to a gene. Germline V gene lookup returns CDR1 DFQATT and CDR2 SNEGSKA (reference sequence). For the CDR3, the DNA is TGCAGTGCTAGTCTCCTAGGCGGGAGAGAGACCCAGTACTTC. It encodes CSASLLGGRETQYF.

CDR3 amino acids: CAGGGQYGQPQHF. The CDR3 DNA is TGTGCCGGGGGGGGACAGTACGGTCAGCCCCAGCATTTT. This rearrangement joins TRBV30 to TRBJ1-5; 7 nucleotides agree with TRBD1. Germline V gene sequence: CDR1 GTSNPN, CDR2 SVGIG (reference sequence). V shed 8 bases, J shed 6 bases, and the junction held 10 bases outside the gene matches. The CDR3 sequence is 13 residues long.